Below are 20 T cell receptor beta chains sequenced from a single sample in a study of T-cell reconstitution after alpha-beta-depleted transplantation in children. Researchers prepared the TCRbeta library using unique molecular identifiers, the study reports. TCRdb processed the PCR reads anew with MiXCR; each CDR3 protein has one entry. This sample carries more than 150,000 distinct CDR3 sequences, about 6.8% of them seen once, and the ten largest clones take around 3%. This specimen consisted of PBMCs from the stem cell graft donor, obtained from the stem cell graft. The receptors were sampled from a human donor who donated a stem cell graft to a child with Wiskott-Aldrich syndrome.

This clonotype was detected ten times or more. For the CDR3, the DNA is TGCGCCAGCAGCTCCCGGGGCCCCGAGGGAAATGAGCAGTTCTTC. Translating gives CASSSRGPEGNEQFF. The J gene is TRBJ2-1, the V gene TRBV5-1; either TRBD1 or TRBD2 may supply D (5 bases each). This CDR3 comprises 15 residues. V was trimmed by 3 bases and J by 7 bases, leaving 17 bases between them. Per the germline V gene, CDR1 is SGHRS and CDR2 is YFSETQ.

At least ten counts were recorded for this clonotype. The chain employs TRBV7-8 and TRBJ2-2, with 11 bases that match TRBD2. J lost 0 bases, V lost 1 base, and 4 bases had no gene match. The V gene's germline CDR1 is SGHVS and CDR2 FQNEAQ. This CDR3 comprises 18 residues. For the CDR3, the DNA is TGTGCCAGCAGCTTAGTTGTAGCGGGGGGGCCGAACACCGGGGAGCTGTTTTTT. Translating gives CASSLVVAGGPNTGELFF.

This clonotype was counted many times. The chain uses TRBV6-5 and TRBJ2-3, with D hard to call. Trimming pared 3 bases from V and 2 bases from J, leaving 21 bases between. The CDR3 has 18 amino acids. Germline lookup yields CDR1 MNHEY and CDR2 SVGAGI. CDR3 sequence: CASSYYYLSLPSTDTQYF. The CDR3 DNA reads as TGTGCCAGCAGTTATTATTATCTTAGCCTCCCCTCCACAGATACGCAGTATTTT.

The chain is built from TRBV7-9 and TRBJ2-2; TRBD1 might be the D (6 bases). The CDR3 contains 15 residues. The germline gives CDR1 SEHNR, CDR2 FQNEAQ (reference sequence). Trimming took 5 bases from V and 5 from J, leaving 15 bases between them. CDR3 in amino acids: CASSLTGTQTGELFF. For the CDR3, the DNA is TGTGCCAGCAGCCTCACCGGGACACAAACCGGGGAGCTGTTTTTT.

This clonotype has at least ten counts. The rearrangement joins TRBV29-1 to TRBJ2-1; no definite D call. V was clipped by 7 bases and J by 7 bases, with 17 bases between them. Per the germline V gene, CDR1 is SQVTM and CDR2 is ANQGSEA. The CDR3 runs to 13 residues. The CDR3 region is CSGVGLYSNEQFF. The CDR3 DNA follows: TGCAGCGGAGTGGGCCTTTATTCGAATGAGCAGTTCTTC.

This clonotype was detected many times. The chain links TRBV12-3 or TRBV12-4 to TRBJ1-5; D may be TRBD1 (6 bases). The CDR3 length is 14 residues. V shed 3 bases and J shed 5 bases, with 11 bases lying between them. CDR3 loop: CASSFNRVDQPQHF. The CDR3 DNA sequence: TGTGCCAGCAGTTTTAACAGGGTCGATCAGCCCCAGCATTTT.

This clonotype was recorded many times. The V and J genes are TRBV12-3 or TRBV12-4 and TRBJ1-1; 8 bases fit TRBD1. The CDR3 consists of 13 residues. The junction had 3 bases not matched to a gene; V was cut back by 6 bases and J by 3 bases. The DNA of the CDR3 is TGTGCCAGCAGGGGGACAGGATACACTGAAGCTTTCTTT. Amino acid sequence: CASRGTGYTEAFF.

V gene TRBV12-3 or TRBV12-4 combines with J gene TRBJ2-2, with 10 bases identical to TRBD2. V lost 6 bases to trimming and J lost 4 bases; unmatched junction nucleotides: 11. The CDR3 runs 17 residues. CDR3 DNA: TGTGCCAGCAGCGCCGGGACTAGCGCATTTGTCACCGGGGAGCTGTTTTTT. This sequence encodes CASSAGTSAFVTGELFF.

This clonotype was recorded many times. CDR3 loop: CATAPGNTEAFF. The CDR3 DNA reads TGTGCCACCGCGCCGGGGAACACTGAAGCTTTCTTT. This chain links TRBV11-2 with TRBJ1-1; D call uncertain. V lost 10 bases, J lost 1 base, and 10 bases lay in between. CDR3 length equals 12 residues. Germline V CDR1 and CDR2: SGHAT, FQNNGV.

This clonotype has ten or more counts. The chain carries TRBV20-1 and TRBJ2-6; 8 bases agree with TRBD1. CDR1 and CDR2 (germline): DFQATT, SNEGSKA (reference sequence). CDR3 size: 14 residues. Trimming took 6 bases from V and 4 from J; bases not matched to a gene: 5. The CDR3 reads CSARTGSGANVLTF. CDR3 coding DNA: TGCAGTGCCCGGACAGGGAGCGGGGCCAACGTCCTGACTTTC.

This clonotype has at least ten counts. The CDR3 reads CASKGLKEFF. The CDR3 DNA sequence: TGCGCCAGCAAGGGACTTAAGGAGTTCTTC. The V gene is TRBV10-2, the J gene TRBJ2-1; possibly TRBD2 for D (6 bases). The CDR3 is 10 residues long. The V end was cut by 7 bases, the J end by 14 bases, with 12 bases between. From germline, CDR1 is WSHSY and CDR2 SAAADI.

At least ten counts were recorded for this clonotype. This chain uses TRBV19 with TRBJ1-2; D unresolved. The CDR3 is 13 amino acids. The ends were cut back, 7 bases at V and 3 bases at J, with 12 bases in the middle. Germline V gene lookup returns CDR1 LNHDA and CDR2 SQIVND (reference sequence). CDR3 region: CASNRVTYYGYTF. The CDR3 DNA follows: TGTGCCAGTAATCGGGTTACTTACTATGGCTACACCTTC.

This clonotype has at least ten counts. The chain couples TRBV6-1 to TRBJ2-5; D may be TRBD1 (5 bases). V was cut by 7 bases and J by 2 bases, with 17 bases left in between. CDR1 is MNHNS, CDR2 SASEGT, per germline. The CDR3 is 15 amino acids. The CDR3 DNA reads as TGTGCCAGCACAAGAATAGGGGCCCCTCAAGAGACCCAGTACTTC. It encodes CASTRIGAPQETQYF.

This clonotype was detected many times. This chain's CDR3 is CASSQGRISEQFF. The CDR3 DNA follows: TGTGCCAGCAGTCAGGGCCGGATTAGTGAGCAGTTCTTC. The chain couples TRBV12-3 or TRBV12-4 to TRBJ2-1; tentatively, D is TRBD1 (5 bases). CDR3 length: 13 amino acids. With 5 bases removed from V and 9 bases from J, the gap between germline ends came to 14 bases.

This clonotype has just a few counts. The chain is built from TRBV30 and TRBJ1-5; unclear D gene. V lost 1 base, J lost 4 bases, and 8 bases lay in between. Germline loops: CDR1 GTSNPN, CDR2 SVGIG (reference sequence). The CDR3 length is 13 residues. CDR3 in amino acids: CAWSEDGNQPQHF. Written as DNA, the CDR3 is TGTGCCTGGAGTGAAGACGGGAATCAGCCCCAGCATTTT.

This clonotype occurred many times. This CDR3 reads CASSSGGFRSPLHF. In DNA, the CDR3 is TGTGCCAGCAGTTCAGGGGGGTTTCGTTCACCCCTCCACTTT. J is TRBJ1-6 and V is TRBV12-3 or TRBV12-4; 7 positions match TRBD1. CDR3 length equals 14 residues. The junction had 6 bases not matched to a gene; V was cut back by 4 bases and J by 9 bases.

With respect to this clonotype: This may be a read error, as it is one base from a much larger clone. The V gene is TRBV28, the J gene TRBJ2-7; 9 nucleotides match TRBD2. The germline CDR1 and CDR2 sequences are MDHEN and SYDVKM. This CDR3 comprises 18 residues. The CDR3: CGSSLIRLRGTSFYEQYF. The CDR3 nucleotides read TGTGGCAGCAGTTTGATCCGCCTTCGCGGGACTAGCTTCTACGAGCAGTACTTC.

This clonotype was recorded many times. The J gene is TRBJ1-5, the V gene TRBV12-3 or TRBV12-4; D is perhaps TRBD1 (6 bases). Deletions cut 3 bases from V and 6 bases from J, with 12 bases between. CDR3 length: 14 residues. CDR3 loop: CASSLVQGSQPQHF. The CDR3 DNA reads TGTGCCAGCAGTTTGGTACAGGGCAGTCAGCCCCAGCATTTT.

On this clonotype itself: A read error may be the cause here, since a much bigger clone is one base away. The chain joins TRBV3-1 to TRBJ2-7; D remains ambiguous. CDR1 and CDR2 (germline): LGHDT, YNNKEL (reference sequence). This CDR3 comprises 12 residues. CDR3 coding DNA: TGTGCCAGCAGCCAGGTGTCATACGAGCGGTACTTC. Its translation: CASSQVSYERYF.

Note on this clonotype: This may be a read error, as it is one base from a much larger clone. The chain is built from TRBV12-3 or TRBV12-4 and TRBJ2-7; tentative D call: TRBD1 (6 bases). The CDR3 runs 14 residues. The chain's CDR3 is CASSRGDRSCEQYF. Here the CDR3 DNA reads TGTGCCAGCAGTCGAGGCGACAGGTCCTGCGAGCAGTACTTC.